The source of this T cell receptor beta chain is a study of T-cell reconstitution after alpha-beta-depleted transplantation in children. Whole-study results and caveats: About two months after transplant, alpha-beta T cells reportedly came from several hundred expanded graft clones.

Notes on this clonotype: The target antigen is unknown.

The germline V and J ends were trimmed by 1 base and 0 bases, with 16 bases remaining between them. This CDR3 has 18 amino acids. Germline CDR1 and CDR2: SGHVS and FQNEAQ. As it was prepared, the TCRbeta library received unique molecular identifiers. TCRdb used MiXCR to reprocess the PCR reads, holding one entry per CDR3 protein. Of more than 200,000 distinct CDR3 sequences listed, roughly a quarter are singletons. The source was PBMCs, mostly from graft donor cells, collected 360 days after TCRalphabeta/CD19-depleted stem cell transplant. The chain couples TRBV7-8 to TRBJ1-5; tentative D call: TRBD1 (5 bases). This sequence was found in a female patient between 2 and 10 years old who had a stem cell transplant for congenital amegakaryocytic thrombocytopenia, so the T cells may come from the graft donor. The CDR3 DNA reads as TGTGCCAGCAGCTTAGATTTGTTACCAGGGTATAGCAATCAGCCCCAGCATTTT. This codes for CASSLDLLPGYSNQPQHF. The complete variable domain, with remaining parts taken from reference TRBV7-8 and TRBJ1-5, reads GAGVSQSPRYKVAKRGQDVALRCDPISGHVSLFWYQQALGQGPEFLTYFQNEAQLDKSGLPSDRFFAERPEGSVSTLKIQRTQQEDSAVYLCASSLDLLPGYSNQPQHFGDGTRLSIL.